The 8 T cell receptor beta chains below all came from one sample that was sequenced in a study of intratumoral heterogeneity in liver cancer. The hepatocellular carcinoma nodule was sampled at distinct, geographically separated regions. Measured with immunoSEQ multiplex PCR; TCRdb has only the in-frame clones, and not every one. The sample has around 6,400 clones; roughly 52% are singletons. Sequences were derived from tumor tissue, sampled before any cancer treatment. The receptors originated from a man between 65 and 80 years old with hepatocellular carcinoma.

The CDR3 DNA sequence: TGCGCCAGCAGCTTGGCCCCTGACTGGGACAGGGGGATGAACACCATATATTTT. Amino acid sequence: CASSLAPDWDRGMNTIYF. The chain combines TRBV5-1 with TRBJ1-3; 11 positions match TRBD1. The CDR3 runs to 18 residues. The V gene end was trimmed by 0 bases and the J gene end by 7 bases; junction bases not matched to a gene: 12. The germline V gene has CDR1 SGHRS and CDR2 YFSETQ.

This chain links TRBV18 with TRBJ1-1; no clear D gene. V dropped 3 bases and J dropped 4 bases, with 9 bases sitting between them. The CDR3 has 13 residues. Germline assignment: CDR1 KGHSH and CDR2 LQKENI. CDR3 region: CASSPAGLTEAFF. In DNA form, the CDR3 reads TGTGCCAGCTCACCGGCAGGACTCACTGAAGCTTTCTTT.

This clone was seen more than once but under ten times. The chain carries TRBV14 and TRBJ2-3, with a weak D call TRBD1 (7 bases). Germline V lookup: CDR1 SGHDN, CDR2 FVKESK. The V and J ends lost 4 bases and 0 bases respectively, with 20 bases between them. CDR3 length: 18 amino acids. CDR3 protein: CASSPLEEGTASTDTQYF. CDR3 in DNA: TGTGCCAGCAGCCCCCTTGAGGAGGGGACAGCCAGCACAGATACGCAGTATTTT. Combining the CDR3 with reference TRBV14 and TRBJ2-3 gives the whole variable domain EAGVTQFPSHSVIEKGQTVTLRCDPISGHDNLYWYRRVMGKEIKFLLHFVKESKQDESGMPNNRFLAERTGGTYSTLKVQPAELEDSGVYFCASSPLEEGTASTDTQYFGPGTRLTVL.

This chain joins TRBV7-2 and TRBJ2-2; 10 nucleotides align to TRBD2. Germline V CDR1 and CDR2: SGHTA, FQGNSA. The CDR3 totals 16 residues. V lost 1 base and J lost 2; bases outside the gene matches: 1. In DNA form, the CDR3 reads TGTGCCAGCAGCTTAGTAGCGGGGGGAAACACCGGGGAGCTGTTTTTT. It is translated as CASSLVAGGNTGELFF.

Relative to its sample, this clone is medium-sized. The CDR3 loop is CASVGAGLDEQFF. In DNA form, the CDR3 reads TGTGCCAGCGTGGGGGCGGGGCTCGATGAGCAGTTCTTC. The V and J genes are TRBV7-9 and TRBJ2-1; D possibly matches TRBD1 or TRBD2 (6 bases each). CDR3 length equals 13 residues. Germline V gene lookup returns CDR1 SEHNR and CDR2 FQNEAQ (reference sequence). With 8 bases removed from V and 8 bases from J, the gap between germline ends came to 16 bases.

Here the CDR3 DNA reads TGTGCCAGCAGCCAGGGTTCTGGGGCTTTCTTT. It yields the protein CASSQGSGAFF. The J gene is TRBJ1-1, the V gene TRBV6-2 or TRBV6-3; TRBD1 is a possible D gene (5 bases). The germline V gene encodes CDR1 MNHEY and CDR2 SVGEGT. The CDR3 covers 11 residues. Deletions cut 6 bases from V and 11 bases from J, with 13 bases between.

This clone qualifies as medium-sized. CDR3 sequence: CASSFSAGTYSPLHF. The CDR3 DNA reads TGTGCCAGCAGCTTTAGCGCCGGGACCTATTCACCCCTCCACTTT. The rearrangement uses TRBV7-9 and TRBJ1-6; D may be TRBD1 (5 bases). The V end was cut by 3 bases, the J end by 8 bases, with 14 bases between. The germline V gene has CDR1 SEHNR and CDR2 FQNEAQ (reference sequence). There are 15 residues in the CDR3.

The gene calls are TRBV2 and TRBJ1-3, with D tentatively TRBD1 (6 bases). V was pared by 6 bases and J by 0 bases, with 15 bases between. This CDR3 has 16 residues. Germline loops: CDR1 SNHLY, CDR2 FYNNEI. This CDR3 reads CASSFGTPISGNTIYF. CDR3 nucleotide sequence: TGTGCCAGCAGCTTTGGGACACCAATCTCTGGAAACACCATATATTTT. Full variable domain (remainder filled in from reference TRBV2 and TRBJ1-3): EPEVTQTPSHQVTQMGQEVILRCVPISNHLYFYWYRQILGQKVEFLVSFYNNEISEKSEIFDDQFSVERPDGSNFTLKIRSTKLEDSAMYFCASSFGTPISGNTIYFGEGSWLTVV.